This TCR beta chain was documented in a study of OX40 agonist ivuxolimab in advanced cancers. Study-wide results and caveats: Low clonal expansion, among the lowest seen, marked partial responders at 0.1-3.0 mg/kg.

About this clone itself: Antigen unknown.

Clones were sequenced by immunoSEQ multiplex PCR, and TCRdb holds only the in-frame ones, with some missing. The table shows just under 45,000 clones, with 75% to 90% occurring only once. Germline CDR1 and CDR2: SGHTA and FQGTGA. CDR3 length: 13 residues. Trimming shortened V by 3 bases and J by 6 bases, and 10 bases separated the two germline ends. The material sequenced was CD4+ or CD8+ T cells sorted from blood, taken in a trial of the OX40 agonist ivuxolimab. This chain links TRBV7-3 with TRBJ2-3, with a possible D match to TRBD1 (6 bases). The TCR comes from an adult with an advanced solid tumor such as melanoma, head and neck, liver or kidney cancer. The CDR3 bases are TGTGCCAGCAGCTTGCCAGGGGCGGATACGCAGTATTTT. Translating it yields CASSLPGADTQYF. The complete variable domain, with remaining parts taken from reference TRBV7-3 and TRBJ2-3, reads GAGVSQTPSNKVTEKGKYVELRCDPISGHTALYWYRQSLGQGPEFLIYFQGTGAADDSGLPNDRFFAVRPEGSVSTLKIQRTERGDSAVYLCASSLPGADTQYFGPGTRLTVL.